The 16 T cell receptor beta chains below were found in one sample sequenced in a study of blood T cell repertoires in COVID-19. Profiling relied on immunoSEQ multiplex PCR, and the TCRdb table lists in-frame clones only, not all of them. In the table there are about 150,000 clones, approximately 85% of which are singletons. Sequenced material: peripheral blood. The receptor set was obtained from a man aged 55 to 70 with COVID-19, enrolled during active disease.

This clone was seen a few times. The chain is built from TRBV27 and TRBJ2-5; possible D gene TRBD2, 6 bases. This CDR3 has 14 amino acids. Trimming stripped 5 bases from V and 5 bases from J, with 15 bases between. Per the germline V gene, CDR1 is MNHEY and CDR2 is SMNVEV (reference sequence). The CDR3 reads CASSRLGNSETQYF. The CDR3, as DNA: TGTGCCAGCAGTAGACTAGGCAACAGCGAGACCCAGTACTTC.

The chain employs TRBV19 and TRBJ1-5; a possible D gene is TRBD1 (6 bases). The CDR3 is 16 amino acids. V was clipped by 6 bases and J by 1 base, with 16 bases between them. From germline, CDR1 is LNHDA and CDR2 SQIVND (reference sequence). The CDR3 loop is CASRNTGWSSNQPQHF. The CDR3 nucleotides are TGTGCCAGTAGAAATACAGGGTGGAGCAGCAATCAGCCCCAGCATTTT.

In DNA, the CDR3 is TGTGCCAGCAGCTCCGGGACTAGCGGCACAGATACGCAGTATTTT. Amino acid sequence: CASSSGTSGTDTQYF. This sequence joins TRBV7-2 and TRBJ2-3, with 10 bases aligning to TRBD2. CDR3 length equals 15 residues. V lost 4 bases, J lost 1 base, and 2 bases stayed unmatched. Germline values: CDR1 SGHTA, CDR2 FQGNSA.

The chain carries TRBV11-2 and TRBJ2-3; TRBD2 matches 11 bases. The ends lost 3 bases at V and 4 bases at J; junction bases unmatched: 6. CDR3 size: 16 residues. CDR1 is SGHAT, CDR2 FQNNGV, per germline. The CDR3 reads CASSFRLAGLSDTQYF. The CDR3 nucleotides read TGTGCCAGCAGCTTTCGACTAGCGGGGCTCTCAGATACGCAGTATTTT.

CDR3 loop: CASFPGGAGNTIYF. The CDR3 DNA follows: TGTGCCAGCTTTCCGGGGGGGGCCGGAAACACCATATATTTT. The chain is built from TRBV18 and TRBJ1-3; a weak D match, TRBD1 (6 bases). The CDR3 contains 14 residues. The germline V gene has CDR1 KGHSH and CDR2 LQKENI. Trimming removed 7 bases from V and 4 bases from J, with 14 bases in between. The whole variable domain, remainder taken from reference TRBV18 and TRBJ1-3, is NAGVMQNPRHLVRRRGQEARLRCSPMKGHSHVYWYRQLPEEGLKFMVYLQKENIIDESGMPKERFSAEFPKEGPSILRIQQVVRGDSAAYFCASFPGGAGNTIYFGEGSWLTVV.

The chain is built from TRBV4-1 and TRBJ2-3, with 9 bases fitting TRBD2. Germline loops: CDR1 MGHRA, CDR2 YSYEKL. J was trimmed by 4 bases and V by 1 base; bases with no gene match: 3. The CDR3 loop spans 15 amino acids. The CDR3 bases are TGCGCCAGCAGCCAAGCCGGGACTAGCCCAGATACGCAGTATTTT. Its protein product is CASSQAGTSPDTQYF.

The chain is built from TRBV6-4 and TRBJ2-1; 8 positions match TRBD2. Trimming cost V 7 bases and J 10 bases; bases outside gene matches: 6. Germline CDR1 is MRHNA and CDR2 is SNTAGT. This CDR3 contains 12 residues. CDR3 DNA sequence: TGTGCCAGCACCGAAACGGGGGGGGAGCAGTTCTTC. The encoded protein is CASTETGGEQFF.

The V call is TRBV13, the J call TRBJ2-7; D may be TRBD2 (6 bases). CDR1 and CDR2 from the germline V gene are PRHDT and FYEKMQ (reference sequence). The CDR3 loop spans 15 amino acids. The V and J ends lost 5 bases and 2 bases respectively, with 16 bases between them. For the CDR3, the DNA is TGTGCCAGCAGCAGAAGAGGCGGCGGGACCTACGAGCAGTACTTC. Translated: CASSRRGGGTYEQYF.

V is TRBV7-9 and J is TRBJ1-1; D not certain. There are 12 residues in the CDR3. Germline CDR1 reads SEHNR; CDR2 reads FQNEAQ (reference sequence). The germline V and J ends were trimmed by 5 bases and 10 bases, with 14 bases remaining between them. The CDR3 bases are TGTGCCAGCAGCCTGATGGAGTCACGAGCTTTCTTT. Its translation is CASSLMESRAFF.

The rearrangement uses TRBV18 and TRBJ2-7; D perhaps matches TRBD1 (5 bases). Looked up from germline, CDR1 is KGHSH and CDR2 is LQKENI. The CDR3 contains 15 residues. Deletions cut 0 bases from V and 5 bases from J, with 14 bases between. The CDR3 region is CASSPPSGARNEQYF. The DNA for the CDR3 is TGTGCCAGCTCACCACCGTCTGGGGCCAGGAACGAGCAGTACTTC.

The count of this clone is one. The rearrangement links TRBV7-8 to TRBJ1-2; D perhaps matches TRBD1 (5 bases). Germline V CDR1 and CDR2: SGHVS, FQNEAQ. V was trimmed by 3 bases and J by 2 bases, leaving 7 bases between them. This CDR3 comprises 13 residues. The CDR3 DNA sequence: TGTGCCAGCAGCTTTGACAGAAACTATGGCTACACCTTC. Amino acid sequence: CASSFDRNYGYTF.

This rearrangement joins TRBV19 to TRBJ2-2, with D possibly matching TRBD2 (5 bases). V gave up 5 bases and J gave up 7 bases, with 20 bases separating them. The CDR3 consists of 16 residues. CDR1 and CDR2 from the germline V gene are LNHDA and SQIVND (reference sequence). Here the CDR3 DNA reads TGTGCCAGTAGTCCCGCCTTCGAGGGTCGGGTCGGGGAGCTGTTTTTT. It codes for CASSPAFEGRVGELFF.

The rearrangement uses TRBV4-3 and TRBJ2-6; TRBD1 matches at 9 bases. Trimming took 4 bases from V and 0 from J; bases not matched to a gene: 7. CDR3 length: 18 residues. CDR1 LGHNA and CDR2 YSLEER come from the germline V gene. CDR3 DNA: TGCGCCAGCAGCCGGGGACAGGGCGTATACTCTGGGGCCAACGTCCTGACTTTC. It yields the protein CASSRGQGVYSGANVLTF.

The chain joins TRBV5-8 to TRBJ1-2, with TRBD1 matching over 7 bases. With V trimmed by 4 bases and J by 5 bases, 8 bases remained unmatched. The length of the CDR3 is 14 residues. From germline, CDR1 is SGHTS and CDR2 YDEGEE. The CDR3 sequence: CASSHDRDLYGYTF. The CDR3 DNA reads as TGTGCCAGCAGCCATGACAGGGATTTGTATGGCTACACCTTC. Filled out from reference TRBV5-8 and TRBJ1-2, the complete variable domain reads EAGVTQSPTHLIKTRGQQATLRCSPISGHTSVYWYQQALGLGLQFLLWYDEGEERNRGNFPPRFSGRQFPNYSSELNVNALELEDSALYLCASSHDRDLYGYTFGSGTRLTVV.

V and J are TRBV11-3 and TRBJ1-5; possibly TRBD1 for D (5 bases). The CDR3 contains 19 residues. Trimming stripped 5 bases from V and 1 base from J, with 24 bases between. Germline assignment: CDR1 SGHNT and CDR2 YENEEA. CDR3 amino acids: CASSTGQWGEIGSNQPQHF. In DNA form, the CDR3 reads TGTGCCAGCAGCACCGGACAATGGGGGGAGATTGGGAGCAATCAGCCCCAGCATTTT.

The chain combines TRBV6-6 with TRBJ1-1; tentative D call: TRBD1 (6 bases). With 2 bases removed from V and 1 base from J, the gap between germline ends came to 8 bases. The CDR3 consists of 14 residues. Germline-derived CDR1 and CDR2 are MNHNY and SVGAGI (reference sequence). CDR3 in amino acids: CASSYTGTNTEAFF. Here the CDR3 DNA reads TGTGCCAGCAGTTACACAGGGACGAACACTGAAGCTTTCTTT.